The 14 T cell receptor beta chains in this list originate from one sample, sequenced in a study of blood T cell repertoires in COVID-19. Repertoires were generated with immunoSEQ multiplex PCR, while TCRdb's copy carries only in-frame clones and drops some. The table has 80,000 or so clones, about nine tenths seen once. The sample consisted of peripheral blood. The receptors here all came from a woman in her 50s in a cohort sampled during active COVID-19.

The CDR3 nucleotides read TGTGCCAGCACGGCGGGAGGGCGCTCATTCGATGAGCAGTTCTTC. Translating it yields CASTAGGRSFDEQFF. This chain links TRBV2 with TRBJ2-1, with TRBD2 matching 9 bases. Trimming at V came to 7 bases and at J to 8 bases, leaving 12 bases not matched to a gene. This CDR3 spans 15 amino acids. CDR1 and CDR2 (germline): SNHLY, FYNNEI.

The gene calls are TRBV6-5 and TRBJ2-5; TRBD1 is a possible D gene (6 bases). The germline CDR1 and CDR2 sequences are MNHEY and SVGAGI. This CDR3 contains 12 residues. Trimming left V 7 bases short and J 1 base short, with 7 bases between. CDR3 DNA: TGTGCCAGCATCAGGGGCCAAGAGACCCAGTACTTC. It specifies CASIRGQETQYF.

The rearrangement uses TRBV5-5 and TRBJ2-2; 11 nucleotides agree with TRBD1. Per germline, CDR1 SGHKS and CDR2 YYEKEE (reference sequence). V was pared by 4 bases and J by 7 bases, with 6 bases of the junction left unmatched. The CDR3 consists of 15 residues. The CDR3 DNA sequence: TGTGCCAGCAGCAGGGACAGGGGGTACGTCGGGGAGCTGTTTTTT. Translating it yields CASSRDRGYVGELFF.

This clone has only a few counts. CDR3 amino acids: CASSPPSGSGGRRDEQFF. In nucleotides, the CDR3 is TGTGCCAGCAGCCCTCCGTCGGGAAGTGGCGGGAGAAGAGATGAGCAGTTCTTC. The V gene is TRBV7-9, the J gene TRBJ2-1; 7 bases fit TRBD2. The CDR3 runs to 18 residues. Unmatched junction bases numbered 21, after V lost 5 bases and J lost 8 bases. The germline V gene encodes CDR1 SEHNR and CDR2 FQNEAQ (reference sequence).

The genes are TRBV3-1 (or the pseudogene TRBV3-2) and TRBJ2-5, with 9 bases identical to TRBD1. After removal of 3 bases from V and 13 bases from J, the junction contained 6 bases not matched to a gene. The CDR3 is 12 amino acids. Germline loops: CDR1 LGHDT, CDR2 YNNKEL (reference sequence). The CDR3 spells CASSQSGTGTYF. CDR3 sequence (DNA): TGTGCCAGCAGCCAGAGCGGGACAGGGACGTACTTC.

The gene calls are TRBV29-1 and TRBJ2-4; D is perhaps TRBD1 (5 bases). Germline CDR1 and CDR2: SQVTM and ANQGSEA. The CDR3 spans 17 residues. The V end lost 4 bases, the J end lost 1 base, and 20 bases lay between the germline ends. Here the CDR3 reads CSVGGRDSLRAKNIQYF. The CDR3 DNA follows: TGCAGCGTTGGCGGCAGGGATAGCCTAAGGGCCAAAAACATTCAGTACTTC.

This clone was detected only once. The chain has TRBV6-6 and TRBJ1-2; 9 bases are shared with TRBD1. The trim removed 4 bases at V and 0 bases at J, leaving 6 bases unmatched. Germline V lookup: CDR1 MNHNY, CDR2 SVGAGI (reference sequence). CDR3 length: 16 residues. The CDR3 sequence is CASSSPDRGANYGYTF. In DNA, the CDR3 is TGTGCCAGCAGTTCCCCGGACAGGGGAGCTAACTATGGCTACACCTTC.

CDR3 DNA: TGTGCCAGCAGCTTAGGCTCAGGTCCCCAGCATTTT. It specifies CASSLGSGPQHF. The chain recombines TRBV7-9 with TRBJ1-5, with D hard to call. Trimming cost V 1 base and J 10 bases, with 8 bases left between them. In germline, CDR1 is SEHNR, CDR2 FQNEAQ (reference sequence). The CDR3 consists of 12 residues.

This clone has just one count. The chain links TRBV5-1 to TRBJ2-1, with 8 bases aligning to TRBD1. The CDR3 consists of 14 residues. V trimming: 4 bases; J trimming: 3 bases; junction bases outside the gene matches: 3. CDR1 and CDR2 (germline): SGHRS, YFSETQ. The CDR3 coding sequence is TGCGCCAGCAGCGGCGGACAGGGCTACAATGAGCAGTTCTTC. As protein: CASSGGQGYNEQFF.

V is TRBV5-4 and J is TRBJ2-3; 11 bases are shared with TRBD2. Germline values: CDR1 SGHNT, CDR2 YYREEE (reference sequence). V was clipped by 4 bases and J by 0 bases; unmatched bases: 10. The CDR3 sequence is 18 residues long. The chain's CDR3 is CASSPGTSGETSTDTQYF. The CDR3 DNA follows: TGTGCCAGCAGCCCCGGGACTAGCGGAGAAACTAGCACAGATACGCAGTATTTT.

The chain couples TRBV5-8 to TRBJ1-5; TRBD1 agrees at 7 bases. Germline CDR1 reads SGHTS; CDR2 reads YDEGEE. Trimming cost V 4 bases and J 0 bases; bases outside gene matches: 4. The CDR3 has 15 residues. The CDR3 nucleotides read TGTGCCAGCAGCGGGGGACAGACTAGCAATCAGCCCCAGCATTTT. Translating gives CASSGGQTSNQPQHF.

Written as DNA, the CDR3 is TGTGCCAGTAGTATCCGTAGTTTCCGCGAGCAGTACTTC. Its protein is CASSIRSFREQYF. The chain recombines TRBV19 with TRBJ2-7; no definite D call. V lost 3 bases and J lost 6, with 12 bases in between. The CDR3 has 13 residues. The germline V gene has CDR1 LNHDA and CDR2 SQIVND (reference sequence).

The rearrangement links TRBV29-1 to TRBJ1-2; no clear D. This CDR3 is built from 13 residues. The V and J ends lost 2 bases and 8 bases respectively, with 15 bases between them. Per germline, CDR1 SQVTM and CDR2 ANQGSEA. In DNA, the CDR3 is TGCAGCGTTGAAACGTGGTGGGCGGGGGGCTACACCTTC. Translation gives CSVETWWAGGYTF.

The CDR3 DNA sequence: TGCGCCAGCAGACTACCCAGCTCCTACGAGCAGTACTTC. Its translation: CASRLPSSYEQYF. The chain joins TRBV5-1 to TRBJ2-7; D is uncertain. The germline V gene encodes CDR1 SGHRS and CDR2 YFSETQ. CDR3 length equals 13 residues. V gave up 5 bases and J gave up 0 bases, with 9 bases separating them.